The 26 T cell receptor beta chains given below trace back to one sample, sequenced in a study of CD8+CD57+ T cells in acquired aplastic anemia. Both TCR beta VDJ combination and CDR3 sequence profiling were carried out. Genomic DNA was the template for this profiling. TCRdb independently ran MiXCR on the reads; one entry per CDR3 protein. The table has about 220,000 distinct CDR3 sequences, 34% seen once. Sequenced sample: sorted CD4+, CD8+, or CD8+CD57+ T cells (not recorded which) from PBMCs. These receptors all stem from a human donor in good health, serving as a control.

This chain links TRBV2 with TRBJ1-2; the D gene is possibly TRBD1 (6 bases). Trimming took 4 bases from V and 7 from J, leaving 19 bases between them. The CDR3 totals 15 residues. Germline values: CDR1 SNHLY, CDR2 FYNNEI. CDR3 sequence reads: CASSGPRQDVLGYTF. In DNA, the CDR3 is TGTGCCAGCAGTGGCCCCAGACAGGACGTTCTTGGCTACACCTTC.

Comments on this clonotype: A junction end diverges from the germline sequence, so it may reflect a read error. The genes are TRBV7-2 and TRBJ2-5; D remains unclear. From germline, CDR1 is SGHTA and CDR2 FQGNSA. The CDR3 length is 13 residues. CDR3 DNA: TGTGCCAGCGGCTTGGTCGGACAAGAGACCCAGTACTTC. Encoded protein: CASGLVGQETQYF.

This clonotype has a handful of counts. V usage is TRBV25-1 and J usage is TRBJ2-7; TRBD2 agrees at 7 bases. Germline V lookup: CDR1 MGHDK, CDR2 SYGVNS. Trimming took 5 bases from V and 12 from J; bases not matched to a gene: 13. This CDR3 has 13 amino acids. The CDR3 region is CASSLGEGEASYF. The CDR3 DNA reads as TGTGCCAGCAGTCTTGGGGAGGGAGAGGCTTCGTACTTC.

The chain is built from TRBV2 and TRBJ2-3, with TRBD1 identical over 7 bases. The J segment lost 9 bases and the V segment lost 4 bases, leaving 4 bases of the junction unmatched. Germline CDR1 is SNHLY and CDR2 is FYNNEI. The CDR3 consists of 12 residues. The CDR3 DNA reads TGTGCCAGCAGTGGAGGGGGCACAACGCAGTATTTT. Its protein is CASSGGGTTQYF. The whole variable domain, filled in from reference TRBV2 and TRBJ2-3, reads EPEVTQTPSHQVTQMGQEVILRCVPISNHLYFYWYRQILGQKVEFLVSFYNNEISEKSEIFDDQFSVERPDGSNFTLKIRSTKLEDSAMYFCASSGGGTTQYFGPGTRLTVL.

Note on this clonotype: Its ends do not fully match the called genes, so a read error is possible. This rearrangement joins TRBV6-5 to TRBJ2-7, with D tentatively TRBD1 (6 bases). The CDR3 consists of 16 residues. The V gene's germline CDR1 is MNHEY and CDR2 SVGAGI. The CDR3: CASSYLRDTSSCEQYF. CDR3 in DNA: TGTGCCAGCAGTTACTTACGGGACACTAGTTCCTGCGAGCAGTACTTC.

This chain uses TRBV12-3 or TRBV12-4 with TRBJ1-1; 7 positions agree with TRBD1. The CDR3 sequence is 15 residues long. Losses at the gene ends were 6 bases for V and 2 bases for J; bases not matched to a gene: 9. The DNA for the CDR3 is TGTGCCAGCAGGCGAGGGGGCCCATTAAACACTGAAGCTTTCTTT. Protein: CASRRGGPLNTEAFF.

The chain joins TRBV7-3 to TRBJ1-2; the D gene is possibly TRBD1 (6 bases). Deletions cut 5 bases from V and 7 bases from J, with 14 bases between. Germline V CDR1 and CDR2: SGHTA, FQGTGA. The CDR3 consists of 13 residues. CDR3 bases: TGTGCCAGCAGCGTCCTAGCGGGGGCTGGCTACACCTTC. The encoded protein is CASSVLAGAGYTF. The full variable domain, completed using reference TRBV7-3 and TRBJ1-2, is GAGVSQTPSNKVTEKGKYVELRCDPISGHTALYWYRQSLGQGPEFLIYFQGTGAADDSGLPNDRFFAVRPEGSVSTLKIQRTERGDSAVYLCASSVLAGAGYTFGSGTRLTVV.

This clonotype was picked up many times. V usage is TRBV15 and J usage is TRBJ1-4; TRBD1 might be the D (5 bases). With 2 bases removed from V and 13 bases from J, the gap between germline ends came to 11 bases. Germline loops: CDR1 LNHNV, CDR2 YYDKDF (reference sequence). The CDR3 is made up of 12 amino acids. The CDR3 region has the DNA TGTGCCACCAGCAGACAGGGCATTGGACTGTTTTTT. Translation: CATSRQGIGLFF. Combining the CDR3 with reference TRBV15 and TRBJ1-4 gives the whole variable domain DAMVIQNPRYQVTQFGKPVTLSCSQTLNHNVMYWYQQKSSQAPKLLFHYYDKDFNNEADTPDNFQSRRPNTSFCFLDIRSPGLGDTAMYLCATSRQGIGLFFGSGTQLSVL.

This clonotype was found a few times. The genes are TRBV3-1 and TRBJ1-2, with TRBD1 identical over 9 bases. Germline CDR1 reads LGHDT; CDR2 reads YNNKEL (reference sequence). The CDR3 sequence is 14 residues long. The V and J ends lost 6 bases and 8 bases, in that order; junction bases with no gene match: 10. The CDR3 sequence is CASSRTQGARGYTF. CDR3 bases: TGTGCCAGCAGTCGTACACAGGGGGCGAGAGGCTACACCTTC.

This clonotype was recorded many times. The chain is built from TRBV7-3 and TRBJ2-5; 7 nucleotides agree with TRBD2. Germline-derived CDR1 and CDR2 are SGHTA and FQGTGA. The V gene end was trimmed by 6 bases and the J gene end by 1 base; junction bases not matched to a gene: 8. There are 15 residues in the CDR3. The CDR3 DNA follows: TGTGCCAGCAGTCGCGCTGGGGGGGTCCAAGAGACCCAGTACTTC. Its translation: CASSRAGGVQETQYF.

This clonotype was seen ten or more times. The chain uses TRBV29-1 and TRBJ1-2; unclear D gene. This CDR3 is built from 11 residues. Germline V CDR1 and CDR2: SQVTM, ANQGSEA. The ends were cut back, 5 bases at V and 4 bases at J, with 8 bases in the middle. CDR3 residues: CSVPSIYGYTF. The CDR3 nucleotides are TGCAGCGTTCCGTCGATCTATGGCTACACCTTC.

This clonotype was observed a single time. V gene TRBV12-3 or TRBV12-4 combines with J gene TRBJ1-2; D is unclear. V shed 1 base and J shed 4 bases, with 13 bases lying between them. The CDR3 loop spans 15 amino acids. The CDR3 DNA is TGTGCCAGCAGTTTAGGCTCCTTCCACTCCTATGGCTACACCTTC. Protein product: CASSLGSFHSYGYTF.

The V gene is TRBV4-1, the J gene TRBJ2-2; 7 nucleotides match TRBD1. The CDR3 loop spans 16 amino acids. Germline-derived CDR1 and CDR2 are MGHRA and YSYEKL. Losses at the gene ends were 4 bases for V and 1 base for J; bases not matched to a gene: 6. In nucleotides, the CDR3 is TGCGCCAGCAGCCTCTCGGGACAGAGGAACACCGGGGAGCTGTTTTTT. Translated, it gives CASSLSGQRNTGELFF.

The CDR3 nucleotides read TGTGCCAGCAGCTCGGGACAGGGTACGTCACCCCTCCACTTT. Encoded protein: CASSSGQGTSPLHF. The rearrangement links TRBV12-3 or TRBV12-4 to TRBJ1-6; 9 bases align to TRBD1. The trim removed 6 bases at V and 10 bases at J, leaving 7 bases unmatched. The CDR3 sequence is 14 residues long.

This clonotype showed up just a few times. Here the CDR3 omits its conserved ending phenylalanine or tryptophan, so a read error is the likely source. This chain links TRBV7-9 with TRBJ2-7; 11 positions match TRBD1. CDR3 length: 13 amino acids. V was pared by 5 bases and J by 5 bases, with 2 bases of the junction left unmatched. CDR1 and CDR2 (germline): SEHNR, FQNEAQ (reference sequence). DNA for the CDR3: TGTGCCAGCAGCCGGACAGGGGGCGACGAGCAGTACCTC. Translation gives CASSRTGGDEQYL.

This clonotype was counted many times. V usage is TRBV20-1 and J usage is TRBJ2-1; D is ambiguous. The CDR3 sequence is 15 residues long. Germline V CDR1 and CDR2: DFQATT, SNEGSKA (reference sequence). The V gene lost 2 bases and the J gene lost 2 bases, with 13 bases spanning the gap. This CDR3 reads CSARNRVRAYNEQFF. CDR3 in DNA: TGCAGTGCTAGAAACCGGGTCCGTGCCTACAATGAGCAGTTCTTC.

This clonotype appeared once. The genes are TRBV7-2 and TRBJ2-7; 9 bases line up with TRBD1. The CDR3 runs 14 residues. The junction had 7 bases not matched to a gene; V was cut back by 5 bases and J by 5 bases. Germline V gene data show CDR1 as SGHTA and CDR2 as FQGNSA. CDR3 in amino acids: CASSLGQGYDEQYF. The CDR3 region has the DNA TGTGCCAGCAGCCTGGGACAGGGATATGACGAGCAGTACTTC. The full variable domain, in which reference TRBV7-2 and TRBJ2-7 provide the parts outside the CDR3, is GAGVSQSPSNKVTEKGKDVELRCDPISGHTALYWYRQSLGQGLEFLIYFQGNSAPDKSGLPSDRFSAERTGGSVSTLTIQRTQQEDSAVYLCASSLGQGYDEQYFGPGTRLTVT.

This clonotype came up many times. The chain has TRBV6-5 and TRBJ1-2; D is unclear. V was shortened by 0 bases and J by 2 bases, with 4 bases between the two germline ends. This CDR3 is built from 13 residues. Germline loops: CDR1 MNHEY, CDR2 SVGAGI. The DNA of the CDR3 is TGTGCCAGCAGTTACTCCAGAAACTATGGCTACACCTTC. Translating gives CASSYSRNYGYTF.

The chain carries TRBV25-1 and TRBJ2-3; 10 bases are a match to TRBD1. Germline CDR1 and CDR2: MGHDK and SYGVNS. This CDR3 region has 15 residues. V gave up 6 bases and J gave up 1 base; unmatched junction bases: 4. CDR3 amino acids: CASSGTGAGTDTQYF. The CDR3, as DNA: TGTGCCAGCAGCGGGACAGGGGCGGGCACAGATACGCAGTATTTT.

This clonotype has a handful of counts. The chain recombines TRBV5-1 with TRBJ1-4; 7 bases align to TRBD1. The length of the CDR3 is 17 residues. The V and J ends lost 1 base and 4 bases, in that order; junction bases with no gene match: 10. The V gene's germline CDR1 is SGHRS and CDR2 YFSETQ. The CDR3 sequence is CASSLRPSGGSNEKLFF. In DNA form, the CDR3 reads TGCGCCAGCAGCTTGCGCCCATCAGGGGGGAGTAATGAAAAACTGTTTTTT.

In DNA, the CDR3 is TGTGCCAGCAGCGTACCCGACAGGTACTCTGGGGCCAACGTCCTGACTTTC. It yields the protein CASSVPDRYSGANVLTF. This chain links TRBV2 with TRBJ2-6, with D possibly matching TRBD1 (6 bases). Germline loops: CDR1 SNHLY, CDR2 FYNNEI. The CDR3 totals 17 residues. Deletions cut 6 bases from V and 0 bases from J, with 15 bases between.

The gene calls are TRBV7-9 and TRBJ1-1, with 7 nucleotides matching TRBD1. Germline CDR1 is SEHNR and CDR2 is FQNEAQ (reference sequence). The CDR3 is 12 amino acids. V dropped 6 bases and J dropped 6; count of bases not matched to a gene: 4. The chain's CDR3 is CASREGAPEAFF. CDR3 nucleotide sequence: TGTGCCAGCAGGGAGGGGGCGCCTGAAGCTTTCTTT.

This clonotype was recorded many times. This chain uses TRBV19 with TRBJ1-3; no clear D. With 3 bases removed from V and 0 bases from J, the gap between germline ends came to 6 bases. The CDR3 is 14 amino acids. Germline V gives CDR1 LNHDA, CDR2 SQIVND (reference sequence). CDR3 DNA sequence: TGTGCCAGTAGTATTGGTAGCTCTGGAAACACCATATATTTT. It is translated as CASSIGSSGNTIYF.

In regard to this clonotype: This may be a read error: a much more frequent sequence differs by one nucleotide. This is likely a read error, given that the CDR3 carries no conserved phenylalanine or tryptophan at its end. The chain carries TRBV20-1 and TRBJ2-3; 9 bases are shared with TRBD1. The ends lost 3 bases at V and 2 bases at J; junction bases unmatched: 6. Looked up from germline, CDR1 is DFQATT and CDR2 is SNEGSKA (reference sequence). The CDR3 runs 15 residues. The DNA of the CDR3 is TGCAGTGCTAGGTTATGGGACAGGGCCACAGATACGCAGTATCTT. Translated, it gives CSARLWDRATDTQYL.

As concerns this clonotype: The conserved closing phenylalanine or tryptophan is absent in this CDR3, likely reflecting a read error. The chain has TRBV30 and TRBJ1-2, with D tentatively TRBD1 (6 bases). This CDR3 has 11 residues. Looked up from germline, CDR1 is GTSNPN and CDR2 is SVGIG (reference sequence). V dropped 4 bases and J dropped 8 bases, with 11 bases sitting between them. This CDR3 is CAWTGAGGYTL. For the CDR3, the DNA is TGTGCCTGGACGGGGGCGGGCGGCTACACCCTC.

This chain connects TRBV11-1 to TRBJ1-2; TRBD1 might be the D (5 bases). Germline CDR1 reads SGHAT; CDR2 reads FQDESV (reference sequence). Trimming removed 5 bases from V and 2 bases from J, with 18 bases in between. This CDR3 has 16 residues. CDR3 loop: CASSLGWPGSNYGYTF. The CDR3 DNA reads as TGTGCCAGCAGCCTAGGCTGGCCAGGGTCGAACTATGGCTACACCTTC.